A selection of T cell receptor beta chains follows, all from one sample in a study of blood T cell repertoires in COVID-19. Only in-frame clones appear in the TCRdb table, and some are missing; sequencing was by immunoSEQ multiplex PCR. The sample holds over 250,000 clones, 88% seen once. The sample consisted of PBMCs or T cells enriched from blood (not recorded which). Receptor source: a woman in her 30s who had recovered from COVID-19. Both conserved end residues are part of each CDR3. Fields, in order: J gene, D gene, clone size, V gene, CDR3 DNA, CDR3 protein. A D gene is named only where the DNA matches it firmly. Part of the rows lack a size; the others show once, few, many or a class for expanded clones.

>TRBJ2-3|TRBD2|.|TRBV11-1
TGTGCCAGCAGCTTTGGGGGGGGCACAGATACGCAGTATTTT
CASSFGGGTDTQYF
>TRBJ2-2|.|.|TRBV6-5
TGTGCCAGCAGCGACAGGTTTAGCACCGGGGAGCTGTTTTTT
CASSDRFSTGELFF
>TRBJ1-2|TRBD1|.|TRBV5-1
TGCGCCAGCAGCTCCGGGACAGACTATGGCTACACCTTC
CASSSGTDYGYTF
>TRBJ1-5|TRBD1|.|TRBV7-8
TGTGCCAGCAGCTTGACAGGGGGCGAGAACAATCAGCCCCAGCATTTT
CASSLTGGENNQPQHF
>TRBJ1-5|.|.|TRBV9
TGTGCCAGCAGCCTCGGCGGGAACCTCGATCAGCCCCAGCATTTT
CASSLGGNLDQPQHF
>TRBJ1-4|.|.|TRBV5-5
TGTGCCAGCAGCTGGACAAGGAACGTAGAAAAACTGTTTTTT
CASSWTRNVEKLFF
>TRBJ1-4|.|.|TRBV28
TGTGCCAGCAGGGGGGGGACTAATGAAAAACTGTTTTTT
CASRGGTNEKLFF
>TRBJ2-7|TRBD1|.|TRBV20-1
TGCAGTGCTAGTCCTTATTCGGGCAGGGGGTCCTACGAGCAGTACTTC
CSASPYSGRGSYEQYF
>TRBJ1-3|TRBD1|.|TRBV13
TGTGCCAGCAGCTATCGGGACAGATTCTCTGGAAACACCATATATTTT
CASSYRDRFSGNTIYF
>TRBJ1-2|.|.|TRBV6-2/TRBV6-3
TGTGCCAGCAGTTCCAGGGACTATGGCTACACCTTC
CASSSRDYGYTF
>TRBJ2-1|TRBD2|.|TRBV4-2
TGTGCCAGCAGCCAAGGCGTCTATCCAGCGGGAGGGCCCAATGAGCAGTTCTTC
CASSQGVYPAGGPNEQFF
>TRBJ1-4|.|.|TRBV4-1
TGCGCCAGCAGCCAAGATCGGGGGGTAAGGAGGGAAAAACTGTTTTTT
CASSQDRGVRREKLFF
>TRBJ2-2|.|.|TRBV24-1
TGTGCCACCAGTCGCGGGTACACCGGGGAGCTGTTTTTT
CATSRGYTGELFF
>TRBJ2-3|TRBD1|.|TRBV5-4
TGTGCCAGCAGCTTCCCGGGACAGGGGAGGGTTACGCAGTATTTT
CASSFPGQGRVTQYF
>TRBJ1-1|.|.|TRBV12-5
TGTGCTAGTGGTTTGGTACACCCCGGGGGCACTGAAGCTTTCTTT
CASGLVHPGGTEAFF
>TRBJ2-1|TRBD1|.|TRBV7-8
TGTGCCAGCAGCATAGGCACCGGGACAGGGGTTTTAAAAGACTCCTACAATGAGCAGTTCTTC
CASSIGTGTGVLKDSYNEQFF
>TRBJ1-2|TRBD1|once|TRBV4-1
TGCGCCAGCAGCCAGGGGGACAGATCTCGATATGGCTACACCTTC
CASSQGDRSRYGYTF
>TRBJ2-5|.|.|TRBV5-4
TGTGCCAGCAGCTATCCCCTGGGAGGAAAGACCCAGTACTTC
CASSYPLGGKTQYF
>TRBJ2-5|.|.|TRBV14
TGTGCCAGCAGCCAATCCCAGGCCACCGGGACCCAGTACTTC
CASSQSQATGTQYF
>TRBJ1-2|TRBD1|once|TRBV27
TGTGCCAGCAGTTTATTGGGTGACAGGGTAGACTATGGCTACACCTTC
CASSLLGDRVDYGYTF
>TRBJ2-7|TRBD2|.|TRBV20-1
TGCAGTGAAAGTGAGCGGGAGCGGTTCTACGAGCAGTACTTC
CSESERERFYEQYF
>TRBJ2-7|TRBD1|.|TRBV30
TGTGCCTGGATCGGGACAGGGGGCGACGAGCAGTACTTC
CAWIGTGGDEQYF
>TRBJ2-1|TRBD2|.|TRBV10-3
TGTGCCATCAGTGGACTAGCGGGCTACAATGAGCAGTTCTTC
CAISGLAGYNEQFF
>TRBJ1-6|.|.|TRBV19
TGTGCCAGTACTTCCCGTGCGGGCCGGCAGATTAATTCACCCCTCCACTTT
CASTSRAGRQINSPLHF
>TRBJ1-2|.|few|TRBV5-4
TGTGCCAGCAGCTCCAGGGCCATCTATGGCTACACCTTC
CASSSRAIYGYTF
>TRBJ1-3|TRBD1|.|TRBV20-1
TGCAGTGCTAGTCGGGACAGCCCTGGAAACACCATATATTTT
CSASRDSPGNTIYF
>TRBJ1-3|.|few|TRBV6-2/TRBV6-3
TGTGCCAGCAGCCCCCTCTCCGTCAGCTCTGGAAACACCATATATTTT
CASSPLSVSSGNTIYF
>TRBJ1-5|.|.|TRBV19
TGTGCCAGTAGTACCTCCGCCGGAACTAGGGATCAGCCCCAGCATTTT
CASSTSAGTRDQPQHF
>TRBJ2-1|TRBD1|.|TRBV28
TGTGCCAGCAGTTTTGCCGATCACAGGGGTAGCTCCTACAATGAGCAGTTCTTC
CASSFADHRGSSYNEQFF
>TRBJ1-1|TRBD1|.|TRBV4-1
TGCGCCAGCAGCCAGACAGGGGAGGAAAACACTGAAGCTTTCTTT
CASSQTGEENTEAFF
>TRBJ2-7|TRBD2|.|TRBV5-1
TGCGCCACCCTGACTAGCGGCTTCTACGAGCAGTACTTC
CATLTSGFYEQYF
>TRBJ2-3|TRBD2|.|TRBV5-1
TGCGCCAGCTTGGGGGGGACAGATACGCAGTATTTT
CASLGGTDTQYF
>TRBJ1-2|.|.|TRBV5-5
TGTGCCAGCAGCGCCACAACAGGGATAAGCTTAAGCGGAAACTATGGCTACACCTTC
CASSATTGISLSGNYGYTF
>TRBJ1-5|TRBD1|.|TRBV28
TGTGCCAGCAGGCCTCGGACAGGGGAAGGAGGCAATCAGCCCCAGCATTTT
CASRPRTGEGGNQPQHF
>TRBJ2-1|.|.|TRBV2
TGTGCCAGCAAGGGGAATGAGCAGTTCTTC
CASKGNEQFF
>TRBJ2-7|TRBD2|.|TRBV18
TGTGCCAGCTCACCGACAGGAGTAGCGGGACGCGAGCAGTACTTC
CASSPTGVAGREQYF
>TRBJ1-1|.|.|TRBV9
TGTGCCAGCAGCGTAGGAGGGATGGGTGAAGCTTTCTTT
CASSVGGMGEAFF
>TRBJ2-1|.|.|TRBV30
TGTGCCTGGAGCTTAACGACAGGAATCAATGAGCAGTTCTTC
CAWSLTTGINEQFF
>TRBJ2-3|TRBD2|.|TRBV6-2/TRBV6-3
TGTGCCAGCAGTAGTCGAGTCGGGGCCAGCGGGGCCCGCACAGATACGCAGTATTTT
CASSSRVGASGARTDTQYF
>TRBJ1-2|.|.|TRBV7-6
TGTGCCAGCAGCTCCAGTCACTATGGCTACACCTTC
CASSSSHYGYTF
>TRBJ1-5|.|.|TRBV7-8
TGTGCCAGCAGCTCAGAGGGCGGGGGAGGGGTTCAGCCCCAGCATTTT
CASSSEGGGGVQPQHF
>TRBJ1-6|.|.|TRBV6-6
TGTGCCAGCAGTTACTCGTTTCAGGAATATAATTCACCCCTCCACTTT
CASSYSFQEYNSPLHF
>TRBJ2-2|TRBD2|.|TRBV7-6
TGTGCCAGCACCTGGACCGCCGCGGGAGCCACCGGGGAGCTGTTTTTT
CASTWTAAGATGELFF
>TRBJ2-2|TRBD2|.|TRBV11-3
TGTGCCAGCAGCTTAGGATGGGGAGGGTCCGGGGAGCTGTTTTTT
CASSLGWGGSGELFF
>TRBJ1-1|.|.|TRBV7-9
TGTGCCAGCAGCCGCCAGGGTAACACTGAAGCTTTCTTT
CASSRQGNTEAFF
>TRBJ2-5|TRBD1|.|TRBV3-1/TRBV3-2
TGTGCCAGCAGCCAGTCGACAGGGTTCCAAGAGACCCAGTACTTC
CASSQSTGFQETQYF
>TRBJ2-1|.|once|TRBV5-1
TGCGCCAGCGCCCAGTTAGGGAGCTACGAGCAGTTCTTC
CASAQLGSYEQFF
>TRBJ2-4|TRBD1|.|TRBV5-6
TGTGCCAGCAGTCGGACAGGGGTCGCCAACAACATTCAGTACTTC
CASSRTGVANNIQYF
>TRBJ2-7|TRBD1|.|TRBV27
TGTGCCAGCAGTTCAGGACAGGGCTACGAGCAGTACTTC
CASSSGQGYEQYF
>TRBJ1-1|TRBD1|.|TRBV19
TGTGCCAGTAGTATTTCAGGGGGCGGACGAACTGAAGCTTTCTTT
CASSISGGGRTEAFF
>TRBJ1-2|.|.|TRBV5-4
TGTGCCAGCAGCTTGGGTCCTGACATAACCGGCTATGGCTACACCTTC
CASSLGPDITGYGYTF
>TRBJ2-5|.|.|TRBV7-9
TGTGCCAGCAGCTCACCGGGAGCTCAAGAGACCCAGTACTTC
CASSSPGAQETQYF
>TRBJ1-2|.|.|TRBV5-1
TGCGCCAGCAGCTTGGGGCAGGAGGATGGCTACACCTTC
CASSLGQEDGYTF
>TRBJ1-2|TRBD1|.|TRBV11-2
TGTGCCAGCAGCTTCCGGACAGGGGAGATTAACTATGGCTACACCTTC
CASSFRTGEINYGYTF
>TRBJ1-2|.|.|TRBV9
TGTGCCAGCAGCGTAGACGACAGAGGCTATGGCTACACCTTC
CASSVDDRGYGYTF
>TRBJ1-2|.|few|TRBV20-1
TGCAGTGCTCTCTATGGCTACACCTTC
CSALYGYTF
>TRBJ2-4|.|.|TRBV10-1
TGCGCCAGCAGTCATGAGCGGAACGACATTCAGTACTTC
CASSHERNDIQYF
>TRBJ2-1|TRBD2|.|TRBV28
TGTGCCAGCAGTCTAGCGGGAGGGCCGCTCAATGAGCAGTTCTTC
CASSLAGGPLNEQFF